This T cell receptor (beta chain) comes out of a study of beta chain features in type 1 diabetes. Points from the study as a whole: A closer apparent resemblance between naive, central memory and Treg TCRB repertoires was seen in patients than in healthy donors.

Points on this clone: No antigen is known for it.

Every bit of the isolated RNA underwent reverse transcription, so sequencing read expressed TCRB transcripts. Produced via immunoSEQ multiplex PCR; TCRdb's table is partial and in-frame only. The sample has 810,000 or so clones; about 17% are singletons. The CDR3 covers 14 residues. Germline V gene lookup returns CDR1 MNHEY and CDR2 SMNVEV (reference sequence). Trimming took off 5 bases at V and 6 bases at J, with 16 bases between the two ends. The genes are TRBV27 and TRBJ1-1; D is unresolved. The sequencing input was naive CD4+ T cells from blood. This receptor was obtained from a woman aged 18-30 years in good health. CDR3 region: CASSGAGLAAEAFF. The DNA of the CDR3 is TGTGCCAGCAGTGGCGCGGGGTTGGCGGCTGAAGCTTTCTTT.